One and the same sample provided the 3 T cell receptor beta chains below, sequenced in a study of blood T cells in healthy people across ages. Next came a second PCR, run for about 7 to 11 cycles, which used a sample-barcoded 5' primer along with a J-beta primer mix. TCRdb reanalysed the 5' RACE reads using MiXCR and keeps one entry per CDR3 protein. The sample lists fewer than 900,000 distinct CDR3 sequences, more than 40% occurring once. The specimen was blood. These TCRs come from a woman in her fifties or sixties in good health.

V and J are TRBV20-1 and TRBJ2-1, with 14 bases that match TRBD2. Germline V lookup: CDR1 DFQATT, CDR2 SNEGSKA (reference sequence). The CDR3 sequence is 15 residues long. The trim removed 2 bases at V and 10 bases at J, leaving 7 bases unmatched. The CDR3 here is CSARNRGLAGAEQFF. The CDR3 nucleotides read TGCAGTGCTAGAAACCGGGGACTAGCGGGAGCCGAGCAGTTCTTC.

V gene TRBV3-1 combines with J gene TRBJ2-4; D unclear. The end of the DNA aligns better with TRBJ2-7, so the J call may be wrong. Germline CDR1 and CDR2: LGHDT and YNNKEL (reference sequence). The CDR3 has 15 amino acids. The CDR3 is CASSQVDFGMAEQYF. In DNA form, the CDR3 reads TGTGCCAGCAGCCAAGTAGACTTCGGCATGGCCGAGCAGTACTTC.

The V and J genes are TRBV27 and TRBJ2-4, with 10 bases aligning to TRBD2. The J call may be mistaken, given a closer DNA end match to TRBJ2-7. CDR1 is MNHEY, CDR2 SMNVEV, per germline (reference sequence). The CDR3 has 13 residues. This CDR3 is CASRTSGYYEQYF. In nucleotides, the CDR3 is TGTGCCAGCAGGACTAGCGGGTACTACGAGCAGTACTTC.